These 22 T cell receptor beta chains were all obtained from the same sample, sequenced in a study of T cells in Graves' hyperthyroidism and ophthalmopathy. There were TCR beta CDR3 regions amplified from RNA transcripts. The HTBI primer set was used in a first-round RT-PCR of the TCR CDR3. Each CDR3 protein is one row after TCRdb ran MiXCR on the multiplex PCR reads. Of approximately 720,000 distinct CDR3 sequences in the sample, around a sixth were seen once. Sequenced input: blood. The receptor source for this set is a woman aged 45-65 years with Graves' hyperthyroidism that later progressed to Graves' ophthalmopathy.

This chain joins TRBV3-1 and TRBJ2-1; no clear D. Trimming removed 2 bases from V and 9 bases from J, with 11 bases in between. This CDR3 spans 13 amino acids. CDR1 and CDR2 (germline): LGHDT, YNNKEL (reference sequence). The CDR3 reads CASSQNPGGEQFF. CDR3 nucleotides: TGTGCCAGCAGCCAAAATCCGGGTGGTGAGCAGTTCTTC.

The chain carries TRBV2 and TRBJ1-2; TRBD1 is a possible D gene (5 bases). Trimming stripped 4 bases from V and 8 bases from J, with 17 bases between. This CDR3 has 14 residues. CDR1 is SNHLY, CDR2 FYNNEI, per germline. The CDR3 sequence is CASSAPRGTRGYTF. The CDR3, as DNA: TGTGCCAGCAGTGCGCCAAGGGGAACTCGGGGCTACACCTTC. The full variable domain, completed using reference TRBV2 and TRBJ1-2, is EPEVTQTPSHQVTQMGQEVILRCVPISNHLYFYWYRQILGQKVEFLVSFYNNEISEKSEIFDDQFSVERPDGSNFTLKIRSTKLEDSAMYFCASSAPRGTRGYTFGSGTRLTVV.

Many counts were recorded for this clonotype. The gene calls are TRBV5-1 and TRBJ2-7; D unclear. Deletions cut 3 bases from V and 1 base from J, with 11 bases between. The CDR3 loop spans 14 amino acids. Germline V gene data show CDR1 as SGHRS and CDR2 as YFSETQ. The CDR3 protein is CASSYGRRSYEQYF. The CDR3 nucleotides are TGCGCCAGCAGCTACGGACGTCGGTCCTACGAGCAGTACTTC.

The genes are TRBV24-1 and TRBJ2-3; TRBD1 is a possible D gene (6 bases). Trimming pared 10 bases from V and 2 bases from J, leaving 18 bases between. This CDR3 region has 15 residues. Germline V gene lookup returns CDR1 KGHDR and CDR2 SFDVKD. CDR3 sequence (DNA): TGTGCCACTCAAGAATCCGGGACAACCACAGATACGCAGTATTTT. Translating it yields CATQESGTTTDTQYF.

A few counts support this clonotype. It may be a read error: a sequence one base away is much more abundant. The chain has TRBV11-2 and TRBJ2-3; 9 bases agree with TRBD1. Germline V gene sequence: CDR1 SGHAT, CDR2 FQNNGV. This CDR3 has 17 residues. DNA for the CDR3: TGTGTCAGCAGCTTAGAAACATCGGGACAGGGTTGGGATACGCAGTATTTT. This gives the protein CVSSLETSGQGWDTQYF.

This clonotype has at least ten counts. J is TRBJ2-1 and V is TRBV6-1; the D gene is possibly TRBD2 (7 bases). The ends were cut back, 1 base at V and 6 bases at J, with 16 bases in the middle. This CDR3 has 16 amino acids. Germline CDR1 is MNHNS and CDR2 is SASEGT. The CDR3 is CASSEVAWGGRNEQFF. CDR3 DNA sequence: TGTGCCAGCAGTGAAGTTGCGTGGGGGGGCCGCAATGAGCAGTTCTTC.

This chain uses TRBV5-1 with TRBJ2-1; possibly TRBD1 or TRBD2 for D (5 bases each). V was trimmed by 4 bases and J by 14 bases, leaving 16 bases between them. The CDR3 is made up of 12 amino acids. Germline CDR1 reads SGHRS; CDR2 reads YFSETQ. Written as DNA, the CDR3 is TGCGCCAGCAGCGACCTCCGGGGCCAGAAGTTCTTC. Amino acids: CASSDLRGQKFF.

This clonotype was counted a few times. V gene TRBV6-1 combines with J gene TRBJ1-4; a weak D match, TRBD1 (6 bases). The CDR3 spans 14 residues. Deletions cut 1 base from V and 6 bases from J, with 9 bases between. Germline lookup yields CDR1 MNHNS and CDR2 SASEGT. In DNA form, the CDR3 reads TGTGCCAGCAGTGAAGGCAGGGGATATGAAAAACTGTTTTTT. As protein: CASSEGRGYEKLFF.

This clonotype has more than one count but fewer than ten. This sequence joins TRBV5-1 and TRBJ1-5; TRBD1 matches at 8 bases. Germline-derived CDR1 and CDR2 are SGHRS and YFSETQ. Trimming cost V 0 bases and J 2 bases; bases outside gene matches: 7. The CDR3 has 17 residues. This chain's CDR3 is CASSLGSGGEGNQPQHF. The CDR3 DNA is TGCGCCAGCAGCTTGGGGTCAGGGGGCGAAGGCAATCAGCCCCAGCATTTT.

This clonotype appeared a few times. The rearrangement links TRBV6-5 to TRBJ2-1; no reliable D call. Germline CDR1 reads MNHEY; CDR2 reads SVGAGI. The germline V and J ends were trimmed by 0 bases and 6 bases, with 9 bases remaining between them. This CDR3 has 14 residues. This CDR3 reads CASSYSSGLNEQFF. Here the CDR3 DNA reads TGTGCCAGCAGTTACTCATCGGGCCTCAATGAGCAGTTCTTC.

In its sample, this clonotype was seen many times. The chain combines TRBV7-8 with TRBJ1-5; unclear D gene. Germline lookup yields CDR1 SGHVS and CDR2 FQNEAQ. CDR3 length: 15 residues. The V end was cut by 4 bases, the J end by 3 bases, with 13 bases between. CDR3 nucleotides: TGTGCCAGCAGCTCAGCAACGGGAGACAATCAGCCCCAGCATTTT. It translates to CASSSATGDNQPQHF.

In its sample, this clonotype was seen many times. This chain connects TRBV12-3 or TRBV12-4 to TRBJ1-3, with D unclear. With 7 bases removed from V and 0 bases from J, the gap between germline ends came to 22 bases. The CDR3 has 18 residues. The DNA of the CDR3 is TGTGCCAGCAACTCGGGCCGGCGGGAGGACGGCTCTGGAAACACCATATATTTT. Its protein product is CASNSGRREDGSGNTIYF.

This clonotype has a handful of counts. This chain links TRBV5-4 with TRBJ2-4, with D tentatively TRBD1 (6 bases). The germline V gene has CDR1 SGHNT and CDR2 YYREEE (reference sequence). This CDR3 has 16 residues. The V end lost 0 bases, the J end lost 0 bases, and 10 bases lay between the germline ends. The CDR3 region has the DNA TGTGCCAGCAGCTTGGAAGGACAGCTAGCCAAAAACATTCAGTACTTC. It specifies CASSLEGQLAKNIQYF.

The chain uses TRBV12-3 or TRBV12-4 and TRBJ1-6, with a weak D call TRBD1 (5 bases). The length of the CDR3 is 14 residues. V lost 7 bases and J lost 7, with 14 bases in between. The CDR3 DNA reads TGTGCCAGCACCCAGGGAACGGGGAATTCACCCCTCCACTTT. This codes for CASTQGTGNSPLHF.

The chain links TRBV4-1 to TRBJ1-2; the match to TRBD1 covers 9 bases. Germline values: CDR1 MGHRA, CDR2 YSYEKL. The CDR3 consists of 13 residues. The ends lost 5 bases at V and 6 bases at J; junction bases unmatched: 4. The CDR3 loop reads CASSAQGADGYTF. In DNA form, the CDR3 reads TGCGCCAGCAGCGCACAGGGGGCAGATGGCTACACCTTC.

About this clonotype itself: A much larger clone lies one base from this, so it may be a read error. The chain carries TRBV20-1 and TRBJ1-2; D might be TRBD1 (6 bases). V gave up 3 bases and J gave up 4 bases, with 15 bases separating them. This CDR3 is 14 amino acids long. Germline V gene lookup returns CDR1 DFQATT and CDR2 SNEGSKA (reference sequence). The CDR3 DNA sequence: TGCAGTGCTAGTTATCCGGACAGCCCCTATGGCTACACCTTC. It codes for CSASYPDSPYGYTF.

The chain carries TRBV6-1 and TRBJ1-5; no definite D call. The V end was cut by 6 bases, the J end by 3 bases, with 9 bases between. CDR3 size: 13 residues. Germline V gives CDR1 MNHNS, CDR2 SASEGT. The CDR3: CASSDIYNQPQHF. The CDR3 nucleotides are TGTGCCAGCAGCGACATTTACAATCAGCCCCAGCATTTT.

This clonotype has a count of ten or more. The chain combines TRBV11-2 with TRBJ1-6; possibly TRBD1 for D (5 bases). The V end was cut by 1 base, the J end by 5 bases, with 12 bases between. CDR3 length equals 16 residues. Germline CDR1 reads SGHAT; CDR2 reads FQNNGV. CDR3 in amino acids: CASSLGVGVDNSPLHF. The CDR3 DNA reads TGTGCCAGCAGCTTAGGGGTAGGGGTTGATAATTCACCCCTCCACTTT.

This clonotype has only a few counts. V usage is TRBV19 and J usage is TRBJ1-2, with D uncertain. Germline V gives CDR1 LNHDA, CDR2 SQIVND (reference sequence). The CDR3 loop spans 16 amino acids. V lost 6 bases to trimming and J lost 0 bases, with 17 bases between them. CDR3 protein: CASSPPGTQANYGYTF. The CDR3 nucleotides read TGTGCCAGTAGCCCACCGGGAACGCAAGCTAACTATGGCTACACCTTC.

The table lists this clonotype with a few counts. The V and J genes are TRBV6-1 and TRBJ1-4, with D perhaps matching TRBD1 (6 bases). Trimming removed 8 bases from V and 5 bases from J, with 18 bases in between. In germline, CDR1 is MNHNS, CDR2 SASEGT. The CDR3 consists of 15 residues. The CDR3 loop reads CASGPGARVNEKLFF. Written as DNA, the CDR3 is TGTGCCAGCGGACCAGGGGCCAGGGTGAATGAAAAACTGTTTTTT.

This clonotype was observed a few times. A much more abundant neighbour one base away suggests this may be a read error. Without the conserved terminal phenylalanine or tryptophan, this CDR3 likely stems from a read error. CDR3 DNA: TGTGCCAGCAGCTTAGCCACGAACACCGGGGAGCTGTTTTCT. Encoded protein: CASSLATNTGELFS. V and J are TRBV11-2 and TRBJ2-2; no definite D call. This CDR3 spans 14 amino acids. Between the trimmed V and J ends, which lost 1 base and 0 bases, there was a span of 3 bases. The germline gives CDR1 SGHAT, CDR2 FQNNGV.

The gene calls are TRBV19 and TRBJ1-1; no clear D gene. This CDR3 has 11 residues. V dropped 2 bases and J dropped 8 bases, with 6 bases sitting between them. Germline lookup yields CDR1 LNHDA and CDR2 SQIVND (reference sequence). The CDR3 loop is CASSIPREAFF. CDR3 nucleotides: TGTGCCAGTAGTATACCCAGGGAAGCTTTCTTT.